What follows is one T cell receptor beta chain and its context. This clonotype was counted between two and nine times. Its antigen is not yet known. Nothing much larger sits one base from this clone, and base qualities are not available. Data came from an Illumina HiSeq 1500. The raw public data were reprocessed by TCRdb itself: fastp quality trimming at Q25, MiXCR clonotype calling, in-frame beta chains only. Rows matching on CDR3 protein sequence are summarized as one entry with the most common DNA and genes. The sample table holds roughly 130,000 distinct CDR3 sequences, of which 24% were seen once. The ten most abundant clones make up about a third of the sample. The data originate from a study of T cell repertoires in cytomegalovirus infection (dated by TCRdb to 2018 to 2020). Study-wide context: Because public TCR beta signatures pointed to carriage of CMV infection together with the matching HLA type, the HLA type of each donor mattered for the analysis.

General conclusions and limits of the study: Carriers of CMV infection plus the relevant HLA type were discriminated by the cumulative frequency of public TCR beta family members in the study cohort and in an independent approximately 350-donor cohort. The ex vivo response was dominated by HLA-C-restricted CMV-specific TCR beta clonotypes, and the single most frequent clonotype in two of eight donors was supplied by these HLA-C-restricted clonotypes.

Reading the germline V gene (reference sequence) gives CDR1 SGHNT and CDR2 YYREEE. Germline trimming amounts to 2 bases on V and 8 bases on J, with 6 as the count of junction bases outside the gene matches. Counted from cysteine to phenylalanine, this CDR3 has 15 amino acids. The retained sequence is limited to the CDR3, 45 bases, with the frame set at the first base. The source is a human donor in good health (CMV status not recorded). Some clones in this sample may be carry-over from other donors' samples. The sequencing sample was made of PBMCs, sequenced either directly or after in vitro stimulation (not recorded which). This sequence uses TRBV5-4 and TRBJ2-1, with TRBD1 identical over 11 junction bases. The DNA sequence follows: TGTGCCAGCAGCTTAGGGGACAGGGGGATAGATGAGCAGTTCTTC. It translates to CASSLGDRGIDEQFF.